Listed below are T cell receptor beta chains from one sample, sequenced in a study of shared clonotypes between healthy human individuals. Only in-frame clones appear in the TCRdb table, and some are missing; sequencing was by immunoSEQ multiplex PCR. The sample contains millions of clones, approximately 94% of which appear only once. The specimen sequenced was naive CD4+ T cells sorted from blood. The receptors stem from a man younger than 30 in good health. CDR3s include the opening cysteine and the closing phenylalanine or tryptophan. The D gene is left open where the match is weak. Not every row has a clone size; where given, it reads once, few, many or a size class.

>.|.|TRBJ2-7|TRBV4-1
CASAPGTGFTYEQYF
TGCGCCAGCGCGCCAGGAACAGGGTTCACGTACGAGCAGTACTTC
>.|.|TRBJ2-7|TRBV27
CASGRDFRTYEQYF
TGTGCCAGCGGCCGGGACTTTAGAACCTACGAGCAGTACTTC
>.|.|TRBJ1-4|TRBV27
CASSLFRGAANEKLFF
TGTGCCAGCAGTTTATTTCGGGGGGCGGCTAATGAAAAACTGTTTTTT
>.|TRBD2|TRBJ2-1|TRBV25-1
CASSPLRGASYNEQFF
TGTGCCAGCAGCCCTTTGCGGGGGGCCTCCTACAATGAGCAGTTCTTC
>.|TRBD2|TRBJ2-3|TRBV7-3
CASSTDGLAGTDTQYF
TGTGCCAGCAGCACAGATGGACTAGCGGGCACAGATACGCAGTATTTT
>.|.|TRBJ1-2|TRBV9
CASSASDTPNYGYTF
TGTGCCAGCAGCGCCTCGGACACCCCTAACTATGGCTACACCTTC
>.|.|TRBJ2-6|TRBV19
CASSYLRESGSGANVLTF
TGTGCCAGTAGTTACCTCAGGGAGTCCGGCTCTGGGGCCAACGTCCTGACTTTC
>.|.|TRBJ2-3|TRBV7-3
CASSLQAATDTQYF
TGTGCCAGCAGCTTACAGGCCGCGACAGATACGCAGTATTTT
>.|.|TRBJ2-7|TRBV28
CASSLEGGGPSRQYF
TGTGCCAGCAGTTTGGAAGGGGGAGGGCCAAGTCGGCAGTACTTC
>.|.|TRBJ1-2|TRBV2
CASSELGRGDGYTF
TGTGCCAGCAGCGAGTTGGGGAGAGGTGATGGCTACACCTTC
>.|.|TRBJ2-5|TRBV27
CASSLNAIGRQETQYF
TGTGCCAGCAGTTTAAACGCAATTGGTCGGCAAGAGACCCAGTACTTC
>.|TRBD1|TRBJ1-1|TRBV7-2
CASSLPPGQTTLF
TGTGCCAGCAGCTTACCCCCGGGACAGACGACCCTCTTT
>.|.|TRBJ2-5|TRBV2
CASSVRETQYF
TGTGCCAGCAGCGTAAGGGAGACCCAGTACTTC
>.|TRBD2|TRBJ2-1|TRBV11-2
CASSPGLAGVEQFF
TGTGCCAGCAGCCCCGGACTAGCGGGGGTTGAGCAGTTCTTC
>.|.|TRBJ1-1|TRBV28
CASLRGRYLNTEAFF
TGTGCCAGCTTACGAGGGCGCTACCTAAACACTGAAGCTTTCTTT
>.|.|TRBJ2-5|TRBV9
CASSRGRQETQYF
TGTGCCAGCAGCCGGGGGCGCCAAGAGACCCAGTACTTC
>.|.|TRBJ2-7|TRBV11-2
CASGPRTYSYEQYF
TGTGCCAGCGGGCCGCGGACTTACTCCTACGAGCAGTACTTC
>.|.|TRBJ2-3|TRBV28
CASSLIFRGSRTDTQYF
TGTGCCAGCAGTTTAATTTTCCGGGGGAGTCGCACAGATACGCAGTATTTT
>.|TRBD2|TRBJ2-2|TRBV9
CASSVVPLLAGGTGELFF
TGTGCCAGCAGCGTAGTCCCTTTACTAGCGGGAGGTACCGGGGAGCTGTTTTTT
>.|TRBD2|TRBJ2-1|TRBV11-2
CASSARTSGRSYNEQFF
TGTGCCAGCAGCGCTCGGACTAGCGGGCGCTCCTACAATGAGCAGTTCTTC
>once|.|TRBJ1-3|TRBV6-1
CASQGEPSGNTIYF
TGTGCCAGCCAAGGGGAACCCTCTGGAAACACCATATATTTT
>once|.|TRBJ2-2|TRBV5-5
CASSRKQGNTGELFF
TGTGCCAGCTCGAGAAAGCAGGGGAACACCGGGGAGCTGTTTTTT
>.|TRBD1|TRBJ2-3|TRBV4-1
CASSRTGRTDTQYF
TGCGCCAGCAGCCGGACAGGGAGGACAGATACGCAGTATTTT
>.|.|TRBJ1-5|TRBV28
CASSPGGRESNQPQHF
TGTGCCAGCAGTCCCGGGGGGAGGGAGAGCAATCAGCCCCAGCATTTT
>.|.|TRBJ2-1|TRBV10-1
CASSGSPPYNEQFF
TGCGCCAGCAGTGGATCTCCCCCCTACAATGAGCAGTTCTTC
>.|.|TRBJ2-3|TRBV2
CASTLDSRTDTQYF
TGTGCCAGCACCCTCGACAGCCGCACAGATACGCAGTATTTT
>.|.|TRBJ1-5|TRBV5-1
CASSQGPENQPQHF
TGCGCCAGCAGTCAGGGACCGGAAAATCAGCCCCAGCATTTT
>.|TRBD1|TRBJ1-6|TRBV27
CASSFWTGGRNSPLHF
TGTGCCAGCAGTTTTTGGACAGGGGGGCGTAATTCACCCCTCCACTTT
>few|TRBD1|TRBJ1-6|TRBV10-3
CAITGTDNSPLHF
TGTGCCATCACAGGGACAGATAATTCACCCCTCCACTTT
>.|.|TRBJ2-1|TRBV15
CATSRDPSTGFRNNEQFF
TGTGCCACCAGCAGAGACCCCAGCACAGGATTTAGAAACAATGAGCAGTTCTTC
>few|.|TRBJ1-1|TRBV20-1
CSALPTAEAFF
TGCAGTGCCCTACCCACCGCTGAAGCTTTCTTT
>.|.|TRBJ2-3|TRBV5-4
CASSLGGLVTDTQYF
TGTGCCAGCAGCTTGGGGGGGTTAGTCACAGATACGCAGTATTTT
>.|TRBD1|TRBJ2-5|TRBV2
CASSADRIGETQYF
TGTGCCAGCAGTGCGGACAGGATAGGAGAGACCCAGTACTTC
>.|.|TRBJ1-5|TRBV5-1
CASSVDSGDQPQHF
TGCGCCAGCAGCGTGGATTCAGGGGATCAGCCCCAGCATTTT
>.|.|TRBJ1-3|TRBV19
CAPPRKRKRRGNTIYF
TGTGCCCCACCCCGAAAAAGGAAACGACGAGGAAACACCATATATTTT
>.|.|TRBJ1-4|TRBV7-9
CASSLDGVGEKLFF
TGTGCCAGCAGCTTAGACGGGGTTGGTGAAAAACTGTTTTTT
>.|TRBD2|TRBJ2-7|TRBV2
CASIEGRGTQEQYF
TGTGCCAGCATAGAGGGGCGGGGGACCCAGGAGCAGTACTTC
>.|.|TRBJ2-6|TRBV18
CASSPLRGANVLTF
TGTGCCAGCTCACCCCTTCGAGGGGCCAACGTCCTGACTTTC
>.|.|TRBJ2-3|TRBV7-2
CASSRGITDTQYF
TGTGCCAGCAGCCGTGGGATCACAGATACGCAGTATTTT
>.|TRBD1|TRBJ1-1|TRBV7-2
CASSLGTGGIEAFF
TGTGCCAGCAGCCTAGGGACAGGGGGGATTGAAGCTTTCTTT
>.|.|TRBJ2-1|TRBV6-5
CATSLYNEQFF
TGTGCCACCTCTCTTTACAATGAGCAGTTCTTC
>.|TRBD1|TRBJ2-3|TRBV6-1
CASDPDRGLDTQYF
TGTGCCAGCGATCCCGACAGGGGGCTCGATACGCAGTATTTT